The clone carrying this T cell receptor (beta chain) was seen a single time. The data derive from a study of T cell responses to AZD1222 COVID-19 vaccine. The method was immunoSEQ multiplex PCR; TCRdb's version includes in-frame clones alone and lacks a portion of them. The sample yields fewer than 85,000 clones, 80% to 90% seen once. The sequence was collected from an adult who received the AZD1222 COVID-19 vaccine. Here the sequenced sample was peripheral blood, taken 28 days after the second AZD1222 dose.

The CDR3 bases are TGTGCCAGCGGTCCTCCCTTATTTGATACGCAGTATTTT. The encoded protein is CASGPPLFDTQYF. This chain uses TRBV25-1 with TRBJ2-3; no definite D call. Between the trimmed V and J ends, which lost 8 bases and 6 bases, there was a span of 15 bases. The CDR3 covers 13 residues. CDR1 and CDR2 (germline): MGHDK, SYGVNS. Looking up the rest from reference TRBV25-1 and TRBJ2-3 gives the full variable domain: EADIYQTPRYLVIGTGKKITLECSQTMGHDKMYWYQQDPGMELHLIHYSYGVNSTEKGDLSSESTVSRIRTEHFPLTLESARPSHTSQYLCASGPPLFDTQYFGPGTRLTVL.